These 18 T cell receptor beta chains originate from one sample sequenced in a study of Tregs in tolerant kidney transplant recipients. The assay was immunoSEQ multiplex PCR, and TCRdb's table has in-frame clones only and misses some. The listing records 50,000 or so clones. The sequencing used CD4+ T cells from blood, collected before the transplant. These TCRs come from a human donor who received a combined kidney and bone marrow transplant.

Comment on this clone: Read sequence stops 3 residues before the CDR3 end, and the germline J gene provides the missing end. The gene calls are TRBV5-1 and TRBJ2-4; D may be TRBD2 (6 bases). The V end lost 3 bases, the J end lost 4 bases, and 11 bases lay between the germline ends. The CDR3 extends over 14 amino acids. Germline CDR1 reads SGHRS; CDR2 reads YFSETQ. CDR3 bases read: TGCGCCAGCAGCTACGGGGACTCTAAAAACATT. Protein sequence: CASSYGDSKNI. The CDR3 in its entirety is CASSYGDSKNIQYF.

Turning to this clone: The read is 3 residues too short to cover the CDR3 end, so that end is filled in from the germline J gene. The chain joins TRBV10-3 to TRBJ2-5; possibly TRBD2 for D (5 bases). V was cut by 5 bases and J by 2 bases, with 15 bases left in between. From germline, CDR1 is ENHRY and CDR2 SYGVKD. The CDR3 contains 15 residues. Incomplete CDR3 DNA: TGTGCCATCAGTCCCCGCCTGACGGGGCAAGAGACC. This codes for CAISPRLTGQET. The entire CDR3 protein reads CAISPRLTGQETQYF.

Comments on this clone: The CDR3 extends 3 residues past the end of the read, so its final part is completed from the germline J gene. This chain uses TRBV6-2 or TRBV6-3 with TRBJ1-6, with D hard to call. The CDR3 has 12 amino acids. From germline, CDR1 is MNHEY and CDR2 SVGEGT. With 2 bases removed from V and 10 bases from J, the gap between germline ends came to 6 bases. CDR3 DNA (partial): TGTGCCAGCAGTTACGCGGGGTCACCC. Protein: CASSYAGSP. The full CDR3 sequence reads CASSYAGSPLHF.

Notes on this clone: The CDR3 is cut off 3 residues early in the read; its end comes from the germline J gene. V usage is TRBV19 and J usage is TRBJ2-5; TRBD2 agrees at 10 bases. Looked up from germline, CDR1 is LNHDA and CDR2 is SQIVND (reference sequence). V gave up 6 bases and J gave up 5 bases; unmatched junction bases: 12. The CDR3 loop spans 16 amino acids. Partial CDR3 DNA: TGTGCCAGTAGGCTAGCGGGAGTAGGTACACTTGAGACC. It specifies CASRLAGVGTLET. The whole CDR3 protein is CASRLAGVGTLETQYF.

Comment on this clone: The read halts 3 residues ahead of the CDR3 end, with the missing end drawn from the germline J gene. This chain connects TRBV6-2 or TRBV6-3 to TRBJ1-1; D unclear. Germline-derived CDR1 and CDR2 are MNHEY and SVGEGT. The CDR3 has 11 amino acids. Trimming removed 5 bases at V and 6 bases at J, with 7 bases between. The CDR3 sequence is CASSSEAEAFF. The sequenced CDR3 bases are TGTGCCAGCAGTAGTGAGGCTGAA.

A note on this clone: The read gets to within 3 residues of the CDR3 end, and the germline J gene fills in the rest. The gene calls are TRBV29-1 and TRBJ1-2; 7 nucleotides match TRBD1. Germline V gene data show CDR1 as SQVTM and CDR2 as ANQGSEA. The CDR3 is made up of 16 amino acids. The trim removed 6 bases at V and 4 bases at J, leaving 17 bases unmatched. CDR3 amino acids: CSVLRGTSGHRYGYTF. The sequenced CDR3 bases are TGCAGCGTCCTCAGGGGGACTTCGGGACACCGCTATGGC.

Partial CDR3 DNA: TGTGCCAGCAGCCAGGGAATCCCAAGGGACTATGGC. This codes for CASSQGIPRDYG. The whole CDR3 protein reads CASSQGIPRDYGYTF. The chain carries TRBV2 and TRBJ1-2; D is possibly TRBD1 (5 bases). Read coverage stops 3 residues before the CDR3 terminus; the germline J gene supplies the remainder. Trimming removed 6 bases at V and 3 bases at J, with 17 bases between. The CDR3 covers 15 residues. Per the germline V gene, CDR1 is SNHLY and CDR2 is FYNNEI.

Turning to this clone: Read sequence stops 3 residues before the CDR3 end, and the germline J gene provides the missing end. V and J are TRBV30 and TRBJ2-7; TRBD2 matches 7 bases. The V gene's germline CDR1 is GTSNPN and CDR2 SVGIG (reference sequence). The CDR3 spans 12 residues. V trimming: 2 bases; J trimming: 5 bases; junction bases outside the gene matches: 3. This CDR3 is CAWSPGRDEQYF. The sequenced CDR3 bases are TGTGCCTGGAGTCCGGGGAGGGACGAG. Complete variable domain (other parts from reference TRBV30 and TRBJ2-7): SQTIHQWPATLVQPVGSPLSLECTVEGTSNPNLYWYRQAAGRGLQLLFYSVGIGQISSEVPQNLSASRPQDRQFILSSKKLLLSDSGFYLCAWSPGRDEQYFGPGTRLTVT.

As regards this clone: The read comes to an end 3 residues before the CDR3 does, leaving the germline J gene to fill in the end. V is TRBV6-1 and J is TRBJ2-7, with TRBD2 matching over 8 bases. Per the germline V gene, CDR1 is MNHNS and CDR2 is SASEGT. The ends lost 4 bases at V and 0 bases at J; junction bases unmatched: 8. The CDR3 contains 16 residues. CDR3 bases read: TGTGCCAGCAGTGGAATTAGCGGGGCCATCTCCTACGAG. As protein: CASSGISGAISYE. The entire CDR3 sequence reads CASSGISGAISYEQYF.

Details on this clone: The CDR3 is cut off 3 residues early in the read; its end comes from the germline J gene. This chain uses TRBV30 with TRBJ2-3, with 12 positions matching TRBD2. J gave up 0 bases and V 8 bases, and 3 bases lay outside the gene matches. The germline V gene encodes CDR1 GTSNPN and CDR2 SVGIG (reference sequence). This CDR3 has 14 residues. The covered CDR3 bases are TGTGCCAACGGACTAGCGGGGAGCACAGATACG. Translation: CANGLAGSTDT. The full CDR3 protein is CANGLAGSTDTQYF.

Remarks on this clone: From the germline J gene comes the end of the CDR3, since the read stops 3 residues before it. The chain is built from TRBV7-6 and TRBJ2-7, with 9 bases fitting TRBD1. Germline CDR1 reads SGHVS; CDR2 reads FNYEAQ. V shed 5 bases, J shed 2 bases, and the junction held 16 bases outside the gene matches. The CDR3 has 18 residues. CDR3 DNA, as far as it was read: TGTGCCAGCAGCCCCCTTGGGCCCGGGACAGGGAGACCCTACGAG. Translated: CASSPLGPGTGRPYE. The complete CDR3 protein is CASSPLGPGTGRPYEQYF.

The CDR3 sequence: CASSPTSAPETQYF. The sequenced CDR3 bases are TGTGCCAGCAGCCCAACGAGTGCGCCAGAGACC. This chain joins TRBV7-2 and TRBJ2-5; no definite D call. The DNA ends 3 residues before the CDR3 does, and the rest of the CDR3 is filled in from the germline J gene. The germline V and J ends were trimmed by 5 bases and 4 bases, with 14 bases remaining between them. From germline, CDR1 is SGHTA and CDR2 FQGNSA. The CDR3 is 14 amino acids.

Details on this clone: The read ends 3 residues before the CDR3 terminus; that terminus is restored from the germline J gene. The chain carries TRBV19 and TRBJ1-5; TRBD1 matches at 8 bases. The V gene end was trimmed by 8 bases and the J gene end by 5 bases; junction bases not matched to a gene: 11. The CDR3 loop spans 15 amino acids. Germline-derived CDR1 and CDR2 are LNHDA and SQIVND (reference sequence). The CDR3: CASVPQGEGDQPQHF. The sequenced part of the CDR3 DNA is TGTGCCAGTGTCCCACAGGGGGAGGGCGATCAGCCC. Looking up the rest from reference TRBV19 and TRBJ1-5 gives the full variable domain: DGGITQSPKYLFRKEGQNVTLSCEQNLNHDAMYWYRQDPGQGLRLIYYSQIVNDFQKGDIAEGYSVSREKKESFPLTVTSAQKNPTAFYLCASVPQGEGDQPQHFGDGTRLSIL.

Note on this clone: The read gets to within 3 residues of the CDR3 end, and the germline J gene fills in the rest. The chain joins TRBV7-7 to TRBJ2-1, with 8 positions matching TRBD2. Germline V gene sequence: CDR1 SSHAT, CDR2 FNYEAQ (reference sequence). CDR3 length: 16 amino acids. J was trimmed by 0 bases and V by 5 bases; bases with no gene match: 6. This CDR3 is CASSTSGLSSYNEQFF. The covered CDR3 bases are TGTGCCAGCAGCACTAGCGGCCTGAGCTCCTACAATGAG.

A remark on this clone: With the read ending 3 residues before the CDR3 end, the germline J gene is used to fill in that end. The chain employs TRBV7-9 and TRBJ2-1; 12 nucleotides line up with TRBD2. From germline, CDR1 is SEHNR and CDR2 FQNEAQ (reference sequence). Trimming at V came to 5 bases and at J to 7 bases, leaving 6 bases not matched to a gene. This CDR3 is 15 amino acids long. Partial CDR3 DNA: TGTGCCAGCAGCCCGCCGGGACTAGCGGGTAATGAG. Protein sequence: CASSPPGLAGNE. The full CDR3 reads CASSPPGLAGNEQFF.

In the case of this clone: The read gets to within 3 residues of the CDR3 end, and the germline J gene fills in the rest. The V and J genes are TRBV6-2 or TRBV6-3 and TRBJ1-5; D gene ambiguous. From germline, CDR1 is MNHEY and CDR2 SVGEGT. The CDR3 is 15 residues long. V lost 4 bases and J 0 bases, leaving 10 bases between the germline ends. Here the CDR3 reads CASSWAVTSNQPQHF. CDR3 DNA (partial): TGTGCCAGCAGTTGGGCAGTAACTAGCAATCAGCCC.

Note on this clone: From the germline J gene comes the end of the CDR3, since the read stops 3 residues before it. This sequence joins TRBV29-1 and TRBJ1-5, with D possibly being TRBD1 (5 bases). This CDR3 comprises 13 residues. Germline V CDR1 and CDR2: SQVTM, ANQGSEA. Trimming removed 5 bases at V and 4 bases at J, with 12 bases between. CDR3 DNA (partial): TGCAGCGTTCAGACAGAAACGAATCAGCCC. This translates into CSVQTETNQP. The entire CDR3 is CSVQTETNQPQHF.

The CDR3 sequence is CASSTDTYGYTF. The covered CDR3 bases are TGTGCCAGCAGCACGGACACTTATGGC. This rearrangement joins TRBV7-9 to TRBJ1-2, with a tentative D call TRBD1 (5 bases). The missing CDR3 end, 3 residues past where the read stops, is filled in from the germline J gene. This CDR3 has 12 residues. V lost 5 bases and J lost 5, with 9 bases in between. CDR1 and CDR2 from the germline V gene are SEHNR and FQNEAQ (reference sequence).